This T cell receptor (beta chain) stems from a study of identical twins. Via MiXCR, TCRdb re-called the 5' RACE reads, giving one row per CDR3 protein. The sample contains about 190,000 distinct CDR3 sequences, roughly 15% of which appear only once. This CDR3 comprises 14 residues. V lost 5 bases to trimming and J lost 5 bases; unmatched junction nucleotides: 7. Germline CDR1 SGHVS, CDR2 FNYEAQ. This sample also appeared in a second study, on T cells expressing NK-cell markers. From that study: Of the CD8+ T cell pool in five or six donors, about 1.0-8% was accounted for by dominant NKG2C+ clonotypes.

Input material: CD8+ T cells sorted from blood. This sequence originates from a woman aged 18 to 35 in good health. The rearrangement links TRBV7-6 to TRBJ2-5, with 8 bases fitting TRBD1. Here the CDR3 DNA reads TGTGCCAGCAGCGCGGACAGGGACGGCGAGACCCAGTACTTC. Encoded protein: CASSADRDGETQYF.